This TCR beta chain was sequenced for a study of early T cells in non-severe SARS-CoV-2 infection. Study summary: The chains were unpaired, and the sequenced material was bulk RNA from unsorted whole blood. The study, taken as a whole, reports: Private and CD4 specificities were missed by VDJdb matching, skewed to anti-spike CD8.

Attachment of unique molecular identifiers was made to individual cDNA molecules. TCRdb redid the calling of the 5' RACE reads with MiXCR, one entry per CDR3 protein. The table has around 100,000 distinct CDR3 sequences, over 10% seen once; the top ten hold 5% to 8%. A note on this clonotype: Its cognate antigen is unknown.

The ends were cut back, 0 bases at V and 5 bases at J, with 13 bases in the middle. The germline CDR1 and CDR2 sequences are MGHRA and YSYEKL. This CDR3 comprises 15 residues. The rearrangement links TRBV4-1 to TRBJ1-2; tentative D call: TRBD1 (6 bases). The sequence was collected from an adult who was a healthcare worker with PCR-confirmed SARS-CoV-2 infection or an uninfected control (not recorded which). The sequenced material came from whole blood. CDR3 DNA: TGCGCCAGCAGCCAAGAGAATCTGGGGGCATATGGCTACACCTTC. It is translated as CASSQENLGAYGYTF.